Presented here are 20 T cell receptor beta chains from one specimen sequenced in a study of cytomegalovirus exposure and HLA in healthy donors. The PCR made use of 60 Vbeta and 13 Jbeta primers. TCRdb keeps only in-frame clones here, not all; method: immunoSEQ multiplex PCR. In all, the sample yields about 130,000 clones. The sequenced sample was PBMCs. These receptors were taken from a middle-aged woman in good health and CMV-seropositive.

The chain joins TRBV7-9 to TRBJ2-1, with a possible D match to TRBD2 (6 bases). The CDR3 is 13 amino acids. Per germline, CDR1 SEHNR and CDR2 FQNEAQ (reference sequence). V lost 5 bases and J 7 bases, leaving 12 bases between the germline ends. CDR3 sequence: CASSLVGGNEQFF. CDR3 nucleotides: TGTGCCAGCAGCCTCGTGGGGGGAAATGAGCAGTTCTTC.

The V gene is TRBV6-6, the J gene TRBJ2-5, with a possible D match to TRBD1 (6 bases). The DNA end lines up better with TRBJ2-7; the J call may be wrong. This CDR3 is 15 amino acids long. Germline V lookup: CDR1 MNHNY, CDR2 SVGAGI (reference sequence). In DNA form, the CDR3 reads TGTGCCAGCAGTTATCAGGGGTCCAGAACCGACGAGCAGTACTTC. Translating gives CASSYQGSRTDEQYF.

CDR3 in amino acids: CATSPGGYEQYF. In DNA, the CDR3 is TGTGCCACCAGTCCCGGAGGATACGAGCAGTACTTC. V gene TRBV15 combines with J gene TRBJ2-7, with D possibly being TRBD2 (5 bases). There are 12 residues in the CDR3. Trimming took 6 bases from V and 4 from J, leaving 10 bases between them. Germline CDR1 reads LNHNV; CDR2 reads YYDKDF (reference sequence).

This chain links TRBV28 with TRBJ2-5, with 11 positions matching TRBD2. The germline gives CDR1 MDHEN, CDR2 SYDVKM. The CDR3 runs to 15 residues. The trim removed 6 bases at V and 4 bases at J, leaving 7 bases unmatched. The CDR3 DNA follows: TGTGCCAGCAGCCCCCCACTAGCGGGAGTAGAGACCCAGTACTTC. As protein: CASSPPLAGVETQYF.

This chain uses TRBV7-3 with TRBJ2-2; D possibly corresponds to TRBD2 (5 bases). CDR1 is SGHTA and CDR2 is FQGTGA in the germline V gene. The CDR3 consists of 17 residues. Trimming pared 0 bases from V and 0 bases from J, leaving 11 bases between. CDR3 amino acids: CASSLTTGLANTGELFF. CDR3 coding DNA: TGTGCCAGCAGCTTAACGACGGGGTTGGCGAACACCGGGGAGCTGTTTTTT.

The CDR3 coding sequence is TGCGCCAGCAGCCTACAGGGGGCGCGTGGAAACACCATATATTTT. This gives the protein CASSLQGARGNTIYF. The gene calls are TRBV5-1 and TRBJ1-3; 9 bases are a match to TRBD1. V gave up 4 bases and J gave up 3 bases; unmatched junction bases: 5. The CDR3 has 15 amino acids. The germline CDR1 and CDR2 sequences are SGHRS and YFSETQ.

The J gene is TRBJ2-1, the V gene TRBV18; D is perhaps TRBD2 (7 bases). Germline lookup yields CDR1 KGHSH and CDR2 LQKENI. Between the trimmed V and J ends, which lost 4 bases and 7 bases, there was a span of 11 bases. The CDR3 consists of 13 residues. The chain's CDR3 is CASSREGENEQFF. CDR3 sequence (DNA): TGTGCCAGCTCACGGGAGGGGGAGAATGAGCAGTTCTTC. Filled out from reference TRBV18 and TRBJ2-1, the complete variable domain reads NAGVMQNPRHLVRRRGQEARLRCSPMKGHSHVYWYRQLPEEGLKFMVYLQKENIIDESGMPKERFSAEFPKEGPSILRIQQVVRGDSAAYFCASSREGENEQFFGPGTRLTVL.

The rearrangement uses TRBV27 and TRBJ2-5, with 13 bases fitting TRBD2. Germline V gene sequence: CDR1 MNHEY, CDR2 SMNVEV (reference sequence). Trimming removed 6 bases from V and 2 bases from J; junction bases left unmatched: 6. This CDR3 has 16 residues. CDR3 bases: TGTGCCAGCAGCACCGGACTAGCGGGGGTACAAGAGACCCAGTACTTC. Translated, it gives CASSTGLAGVQETQYF.

This rearrangement joins TRBV14 to TRBJ2-3; D perhaps matches TRBD1 (5 bases). CDR3 size: 15 residues. Germline V lookup: CDR1 SGHDN, CDR2 FVKESK. Trimming removed 2 bases at V and 2 bases at J, with 11 bases between. The CDR3 here is CASSQRGHLTDTQYF. Written as DNA, the CDR3 is TGTGCCAGCAGCCAAAGAGGACACCTCACAGATACGCAGTATTTT.

The rearrangement links TRBV5-1 to TRBJ2-5, with TRBD2 matching over 9 bases. Germline CDR1 and CDR2: SGHRS and YFSETQ. The trim removed 4 bases at V and 3 bases at J, leaving 4 bases unmatched. The CDR3 runs 14 residues. The CDR3 DNA reads TGCGCCAGCAGCGTTAGCGGGAGTAAAGAGACCCAGTACTTC. It translates to CASSVSGSKETQYF. Complete variable domain (other parts from reference TRBV5-1 and TRBJ2-5): KAGVTQTPRYLIKTRGQQVTLSCSPISGHRSVSWYQQTPGQGLQFLFEYFSETQRNKGNFPGRFSGRQFSNSRSEMNVSTLELGDSALYLCASSVSGSKETQYFGPGTRLLVL.

The chain is built from TRBV28 and TRBJ2-7; 9 nucleotides align to TRBD1. CDR3 size: 14 residues. Germline assignment: CDR1 MDHEN and CDR2 SYDVKM. V lost 5 bases and J lost 4; bases outside the gene matches: 6. The CDR3 DNA is TGTGCCAGCAGTCTATCGGACAGGGGATACGAGCAGTACTTC. This translates into CASSLSDRGYEQYF.

The gene calls are TRBV30 and TRBJ1-2; no firm D call. Germline CDR1 GTSNPN, CDR2 SVGIG (reference sequence). Trimming stripped 0 bases from V and 2 bases from J, with 7 bases between. The CDR3 contains 13 residues. CDR3 sequence: CAWSVEANYGYTF. The CDR3 coding sequence is TGTGCCTGGAGTGTCGAAGCGAACTATGGCTACACCTTC. Complete variable domain (other parts from reference TRBV30 and TRBJ1-2): SQTIHQWPATLVQPVGSPLSLECTVEGTSNPNLYWYRQAAGRGLQLLFYSVGIGQISSEVPQNLSASRPQDRQFILSSKKLLLSDSGFYLCAWSVEANYGYTFGSGTRLTVV.

Written as DNA, the CDR3 is TGTGCCAGCAGCTACCGGGACAGGGTGGTCGAGCAGTACTTC. Its protein is CASSYRDRVVEQYF. The J gene is TRBJ2-7, the V gene TRBV7-2, with 9 bases aligning to TRBD1. V shed 4 bases and J 6 bases; nucleotides not matched to a gene: 7. There are 14 residues in the CDR3. Looked up from germline, CDR1 is SGHTA and CDR2 is FQGNSA. Full variable domain (remainder filled in from reference TRBV7-2 and TRBJ2-7): GAGVSQSPSNKVTEKGKDVELRCDPISGHTALYWYRQSLGQGLEFLIYFQGNSAPDKSGLPSDRFSAERTGGSVSTLTIQRTQQEDSAVYLCASSYRDRVVEQYFGPGTRLTVT.

V gene TRBV10-3 combines with J gene TRBJ2-2; TRBD2 might be the D (6 bases). The germline CDR1 and CDR2 sequences are ENHRY and SYGVKD. CDR3 length: 15 residues. Trimming left V 9 bases short and J 5 bases short, with 19 bases between. CDR3: CAITSKGGETGELFF. Written as DNA, the CDR3 is TGTGCCATTACCTCCAAGGGAGGAGAGACCGGGGAGCTGTTTTTT.

The V and J genes are TRBV5-1 and TRBJ2-3; 10 bases are a match to TRBD2. In germline, CDR1 is SGHRS, CDR2 YFSETQ. CDR3 length: 18 amino acids. Trimming cost V 4 bases and J 0 bases; bases outside gene matches: 11. CDR3: CASSPGLALTKSTDTQYF. CDR3 sequence (DNA): TGCGCCAGCAGCCCGGGACTAGCGCTTACTAAGAGCACAGATACGCAGTATTTT.

The genes are TRBV5-1 and TRBJ2-2, with 13 bases matching TRBD2. In germline, CDR1 is SGHRS, CDR2 YFSETQ. The CDR3 totals 16 residues. The junction had 5 bases not matched to a gene; V was cut back by 3 bases and J by 6 bases. The CDR3 DNA reads TGCGCCAGCAGCTGGACTAGCGGGAGAAGCGCCGGGGAGCTGTTTTTT. This translates into CASSWTSGRSAGELFF.

This sequence joins TRBV5-1 and TRBJ2-7; 9 bases agree with TRBD2. CDR1 and CDR2 from the germline V gene are SGHRS and YFSETQ. Unmatched junction bases numbered 2, after V lost 0 bases and J lost 1 base. This CDR3 contains 15 residues. Here the CDR3 reads CASSLGLAVSYEQYF. The CDR3 bases are TGCGCCAGCAGCTTGGGACTAGCGGTGTCCTACGAGCAGTACTTC.

The J gene is TRBJ1-2, the V gene TRBV5-6, with D unclear. The V and J ends lost 0 bases and 4 bases respectively, with 13 bases between them. The CDR3 spans 15 residues. Germline lookup yields CDR1 SGHDT and CDR2 YYEEEE. The CDR3 protein is CASSLDVEAGYGYTF. For the CDR3, the DNA is TGTGCCAGCAGCTTGGATGTGGAGGCGGGCTATGGCTACACCTTC.

The chain uses TRBV15 and TRBJ2-5; D uncertain. This CDR3 contains 13 residues. Looked up from germline, CDR1 is LNHNV and CDR2 is YYDKDF (reference sequence). V was pared by 4 bases and J by 5 bases, with 11 bases between. CDR3 region: CATSKPGTETQYF. The CDR3 coding sequence is TGTGCCACCAGCAAACCAGGCACGGAGACCCAGTACTTC.

The chain recombines TRBV27 with TRBJ1-2; D might be TRBD1 (5 bases). The CDR3 is 14 residues long. Germline-derived CDR1 and CDR2 are MNHEY and SMNVEV (reference sequence). The V end lost 3 bases, the J end lost 5 bases, and 13 bases lay between the germline ends. The CDR3 DNA follows: TGTGCCAGCAGTTTTGGGGCAGGGTATTATGGCTACACCTTC. Its translation is CASSFGAGYYGYTF.